The clone carrying this T cell receptor (beta chain) was seen more than once but under ten times. Its antigen is not known. MiXCR was run by TCRdb on the 5' RACE reads, yielding one entry per CDR3 protein. The profile covers 200,000 to 300,000 distinct CDR3 sequences, with approximately 13% appearing a single time and approximately 0.49% taken by the ten largest. Per the germline V gene, CDR1 is DFQATT and CDR2 is SNEGSKA (reference sequence). The CDR3 extends over 13 amino acids. With 3 bases removed from V and 3 bases from J, the gap between germline ends came to 11 bases. The data stem from a study of T cells after yellow fever vaccination. Findings and limits, study-wide: FACS-sorted repertoires could contain abundant clonotypes contaminating from the bulk population. The study found a weaker secondary response that peaked faster, day 5 versus 15.

The TCR was taken from a man aged 25-45 years who received the YFV17D yellow fever vaccine. Source: CD4+ T cells sorted from PBMCs, taken 45 days after the yellow fever booster vaccination. V gene TRBV20-1 combines with J gene TRBJ2-5; D is unresolved. In DNA form, the CDR3 reads TGCAGTGCTAGCGGCGACCTCAAAGAGACCCAGTACTTC. The encoded protein is CSASGDLKETQYF.